This paragraph covers one T cell receptor beta chain sequence. TCRdb's table, derived via immunoSEQ multiplex PCR, lists solely in-frame clones and lacks some. Among some 70,000 clones listed, about 97% were seen once. The data are from a study of technical replicates of blood from several donors. Trimming removed 5 bases from V and 3 bases from J, with 13 bases in between. CDR3 length equals 14 residues. Germline assignment: CDR1 SGHAT and CDR2 FQNNGV. This chain connects TRBV11-2 to TRBJ1-2; D not resolved. The specimen was T cells isolated from PBMCs. This TCR was recovered from a human donor in good health. CDR3 protein: CASSVQQFYYGYTF. In DNA form, the CDR3 reads TGTGCCAGCAGCGTCCAACAGTTCTACTATGGCTACACCTTC.